These 3 T cell receptor beta chains were all obtained from the same sample, sequenced in a study of CD8 T cells in ankylosing spondylitis. Findings and limits, study-wide: Eight highly homologous variants made up a TCR beta motif, and this motif appeared characteristic of ankylosing spondylitis blood.

Their recognized antigens are unknown. A single record per CDR3 protein comes from TCRdb applying MiXCR to the 5' RACE reads. The profile covers fewer than 550,000 distinct CDR3 sequences, with about 5.2% appearing a single time and approximately 4% taken by the ten largest. Sequenced material: blood, either unsorted or a sorted T cell fraction (not recorded which). The source of these receptors is a male donor with ankylosing spondylitis.

This clonotype was counted ten times or more. The chain combines TRBV6-2 or TRBV6-3 with TRBJ1-1, with D possibly TRBD1 on 6 matching bases. This CDR3 has 15 residues. Germline lookup yields CDR1 MNHEY and CDR2 SVGEGT. The V and J ends lost 9 bases and 0 bases respectively, with 17 bases between them. CDR3 DNA: TGTGCCAGTTCTGGACAGCCTATTATGAACACTGAAGCTTTCTTT. Its protein is CASSGQPIMNTEAFF.

The V and J genes are TRBV7-9 and TRBJ2-1, with TRBD1 as a possible D gene (6 bases). The CDR3 totals 16 residues. Germline V gene sequence: CDR1 SEHNR, CDR2 FQNEAQ (reference sequence). V shed 0 bases and J shed 0 bases, with 9 bases lying between them. The CDR3 region is CASSLAQGRSYNEQFF. CDR3 DNA: TGTGCCAGCAGCTTAGCACAGGGACGCTCCTACAATGAGCAGTTCTTC.

Ten or more counts support this clonotype. The chain recombines TRBV7-6 with TRBJ2-3; D may be TRBD1 or TRBD2 (6 bases each). The length of the CDR3 is 14 residues. Germline CDR1 and CDR2: SGHVS and FNYEAQ. The germline V and J ends were trimmed by 7 bases and 3 bases, with 14 bases remaining between them. DNA of the CDR3: TGTGCCAGCACTCAAGGGGGGTGGACAGATACGCAGTATTTT. This encodes CASTQGGWTDTQYF.